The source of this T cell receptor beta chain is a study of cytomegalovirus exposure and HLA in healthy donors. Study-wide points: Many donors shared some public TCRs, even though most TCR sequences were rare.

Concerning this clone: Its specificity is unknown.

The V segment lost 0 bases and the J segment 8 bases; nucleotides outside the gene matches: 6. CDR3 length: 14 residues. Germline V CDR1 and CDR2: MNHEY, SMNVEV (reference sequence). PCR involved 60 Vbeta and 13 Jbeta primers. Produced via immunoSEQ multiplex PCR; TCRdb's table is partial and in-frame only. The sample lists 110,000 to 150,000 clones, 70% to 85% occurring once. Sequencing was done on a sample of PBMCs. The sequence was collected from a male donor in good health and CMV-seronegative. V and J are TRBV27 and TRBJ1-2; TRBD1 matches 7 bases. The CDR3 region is CASSLSAGQHGYTF. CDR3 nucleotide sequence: TGTGCCAGCAGTTTATCCGCGGGACAGCACGGCTACACCTTC.